What follows is one T cell receptor (beta chain) and its context. Looked up from germline, CDR1 is SNHLY and CDR2 is FYNNEI. V shed 7 bases and J shed 0 bases, with 18 bases lying between them. The CDR3 length is 16 residues. These data belong to a study of cytomegalovirus exposure and HLA in healthy donors. About the research overall: Unique TCR beta sequences numbering approximately 100 million came from about 179 million T cells in an earlier analysis.

The PCR contained 60 Vbeta and 13 Jbeta primers. TCRdb keeps only in-frame clones here, not all; method: immunoSEQ multiplex PCR. The sample shows tens of thousands of clones, approximately 71% of them seen only once. The clonotype was recovered from a man aged 50 to 60 in good health and CMV-seronegative. The sequenced sample was PBMCs. This chain joins TRBV2 and TRBJ1-1; D perhaps matches TRBD1 (5 bases). CDR3 coding DNA: TGTGCCAGCATACCCGAGGCGGCGGGGCTGAACACTGAAGCTTTCTTT. Translation: CASIPEAAGLNTEAFF.